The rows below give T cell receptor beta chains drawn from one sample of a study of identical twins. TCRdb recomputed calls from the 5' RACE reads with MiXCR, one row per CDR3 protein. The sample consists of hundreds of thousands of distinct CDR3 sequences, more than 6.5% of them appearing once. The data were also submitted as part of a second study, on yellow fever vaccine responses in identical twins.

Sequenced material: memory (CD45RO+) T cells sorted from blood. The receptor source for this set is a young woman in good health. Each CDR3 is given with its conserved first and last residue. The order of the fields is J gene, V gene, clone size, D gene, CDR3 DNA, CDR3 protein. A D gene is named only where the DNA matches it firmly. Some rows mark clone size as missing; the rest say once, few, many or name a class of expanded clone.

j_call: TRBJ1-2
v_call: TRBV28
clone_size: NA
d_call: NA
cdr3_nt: TGTGCCAGCAGTTTGAAGACTAACTATGGCTACACCTTC
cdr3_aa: CASSLKTNYGYTF

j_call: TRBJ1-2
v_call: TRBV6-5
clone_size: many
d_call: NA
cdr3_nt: TGTGCCAGCAGTTACGGAGGGGGGAATGTCTATGGCTACACCTTC
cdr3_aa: CASSYGGGNVYGYTF

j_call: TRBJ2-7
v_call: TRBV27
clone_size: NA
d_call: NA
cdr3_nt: TGTGCCAGCAGTTCCCAGAGGGAGATCTACGAGCAGTACTTC
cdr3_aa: CASSSQREIYEQYF

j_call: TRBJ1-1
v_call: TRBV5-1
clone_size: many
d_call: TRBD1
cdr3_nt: TGCGCCAGCAGCTTGGGGACAGGGGCCACTGAAGCTTTCTTT
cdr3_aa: CASSLGTGATEAFF

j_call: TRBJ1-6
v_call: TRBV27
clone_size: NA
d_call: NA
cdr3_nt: TGTGCCAGCAGTCCCCTTACAGGGTATAATTCACCCCTCCACTTT
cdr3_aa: CASSPLTGYNSPLHF

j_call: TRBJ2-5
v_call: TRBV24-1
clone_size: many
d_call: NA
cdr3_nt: TGTGCCACCAGTGAACGGGAGACCCAGTACTTC
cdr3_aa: CATSERETQYF

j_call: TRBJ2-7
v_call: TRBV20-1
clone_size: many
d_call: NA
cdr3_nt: TGCAGTGCTAGTCCCGGGGGCTACGAGCAGTACTTC
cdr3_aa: CSASPGGYEQYF

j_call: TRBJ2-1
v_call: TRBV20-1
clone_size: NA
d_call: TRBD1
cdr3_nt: TGCAGCGTCGGACAGGGTGAGAATGAGCAGTTCTTC
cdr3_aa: CSVGQGENEQFF

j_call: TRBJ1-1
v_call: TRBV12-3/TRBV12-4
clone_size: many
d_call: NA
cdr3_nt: TGTGCCAGCAGTATATTGAACACTGAAGCTTTCTTT
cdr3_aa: CASSILNTEAFF

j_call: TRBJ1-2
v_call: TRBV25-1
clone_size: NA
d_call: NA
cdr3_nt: TGTGCCAGCAGTTCCAGGGGCGGCTATGGCTACACCTTC
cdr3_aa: CASSSRGGYGYTF

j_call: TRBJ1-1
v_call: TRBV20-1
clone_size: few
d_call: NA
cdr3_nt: TGCAGTGCCACTGGGGCAAACACTGAAGCTTTCTTT
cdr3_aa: CSATGANTEAFF

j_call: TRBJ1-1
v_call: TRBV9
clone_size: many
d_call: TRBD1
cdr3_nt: TGTGCCAGCAGCGGGAGTAACAGGGGGAACACTGAAGCTTTCTTT
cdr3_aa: CASSGSNRGNTEAFF

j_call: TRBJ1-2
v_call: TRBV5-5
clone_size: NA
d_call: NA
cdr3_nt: TGTGCCAGCAGCTTCCTAAACTATGGCTACACCTTC
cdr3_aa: CASSFLNYGYTF

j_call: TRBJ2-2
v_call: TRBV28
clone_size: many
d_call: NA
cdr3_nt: TGTGCCAGCAGCACTAGGACAGGGAGGGCGGCCGGGGAGCTGTTTTTT
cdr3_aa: CASSTRTGRAAGELFF

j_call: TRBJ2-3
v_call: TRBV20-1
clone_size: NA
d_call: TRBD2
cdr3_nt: TGCAGTGCTAGATGGGTCGGGGGGTGGGATACGCAGTATTTT
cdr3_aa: CSARWVGGWDTQYF

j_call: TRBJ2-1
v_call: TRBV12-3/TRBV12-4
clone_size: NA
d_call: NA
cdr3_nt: TGTGCCAGCAGGTTTAGCGGTGGTATTGGAAATGAGCAGTTCTTC
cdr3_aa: CASRFSGGIGNEQFF

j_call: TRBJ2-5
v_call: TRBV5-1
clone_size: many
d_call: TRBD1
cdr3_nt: TGCGCCAGCAGCAAGGGACAGGCGGTCCAAGAGACCCAGTACTTC
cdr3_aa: CASSKGQAVQETQYF

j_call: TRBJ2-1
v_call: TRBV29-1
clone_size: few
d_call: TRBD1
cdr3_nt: TGCAGCGTTGAGAGGGGGCAGGGGGCTCGGAATGAGCAGTTCTTC
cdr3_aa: CSVERGQGARNEQFF

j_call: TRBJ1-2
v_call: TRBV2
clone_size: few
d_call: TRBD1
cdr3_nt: TGTGCCAGCAGTCGACAGGGCTGGCAAGGCTACACCTTC
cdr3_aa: CASSRQGWQGYTF

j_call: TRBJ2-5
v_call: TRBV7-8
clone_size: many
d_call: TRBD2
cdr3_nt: TGTGCCAGCAGCTTAGCGGTGGCTAGCGGGAGTCTTAGACAAGAGACCCAGTACTTC
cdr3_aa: CASSLAVASGSLRQETQYF

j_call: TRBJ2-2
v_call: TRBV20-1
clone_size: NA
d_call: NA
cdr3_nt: TGCAGTGCTAGAGATCAAGGCAGGGGGGACACCGGGGAGCTGTTTTTT
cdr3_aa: CSARDQGRGDTGELFF

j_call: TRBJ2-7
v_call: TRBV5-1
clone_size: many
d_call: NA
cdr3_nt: TGCGCCAGCAGCCTGTTCCCTTCTACCGGGACTCTCTCCTACGAGCAGTACTTC
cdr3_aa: CASSLFPSTGTLSYEQYF

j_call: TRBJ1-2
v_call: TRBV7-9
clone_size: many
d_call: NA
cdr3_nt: TGTGCCAGCAGCCTCTACAGGATCTCCTATGGCTACACCTTC
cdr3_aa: CASSLYRISYGYTF

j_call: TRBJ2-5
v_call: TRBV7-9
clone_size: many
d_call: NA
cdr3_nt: TGTGCCAGCAGCCAACAGGGTCTCGTGGAGACCCAGTACTTC
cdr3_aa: CASSQQGLVETQYF

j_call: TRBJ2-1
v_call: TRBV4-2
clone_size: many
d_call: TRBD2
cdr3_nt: TGTGCCAGCAGCCAAGATCGGGGACTAGCGGAAAATGAGCAGTTCTTC
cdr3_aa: CASSQDRGLAENEQFF

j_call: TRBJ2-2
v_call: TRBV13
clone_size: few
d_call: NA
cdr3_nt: TGTGCCAGCAGCTTAGTTGTGGGAAACACCGGGGAGCTGTTTTTT
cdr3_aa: CASSLVVGNTGELFF

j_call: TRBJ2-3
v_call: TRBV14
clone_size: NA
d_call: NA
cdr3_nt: TGTGCCAGCAGCCAAGTGCTCGGGGGAGCCACAGATACGCAGTATTTT
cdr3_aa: CASSQVLGGATDTQYF

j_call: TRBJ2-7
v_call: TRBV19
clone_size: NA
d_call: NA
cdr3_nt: TGTGCCAGTAGTCCGGGGACGAGGAGTATTGTATACGAGCAGTACTTC
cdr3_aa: CASSPGTRSIVYEQYF

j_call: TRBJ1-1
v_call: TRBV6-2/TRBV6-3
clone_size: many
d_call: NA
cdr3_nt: TGTGCCAGCAGTTACGGGGTCGGGGGCACTGAAGCTTTCTTT
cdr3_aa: CASSYGVGGTEAFF

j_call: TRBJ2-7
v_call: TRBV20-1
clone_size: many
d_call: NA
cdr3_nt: TGCAGTGCTAGAGACCCCGGGATATCCACCTACGAGCAGTACTTC
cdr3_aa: CSARDPGISTYEQYF

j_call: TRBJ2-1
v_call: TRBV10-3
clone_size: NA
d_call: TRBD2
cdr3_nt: TGTGCCATCTCCTGGGCGGGAGGGGTGTCCAATGAGCAGTTCTTC
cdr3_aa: CAISWAGGVSNEQFF

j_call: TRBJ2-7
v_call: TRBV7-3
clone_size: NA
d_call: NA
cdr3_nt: TGTGCCAGCAGCCCAGCTGATCGCTACGAGCAGTACTTC
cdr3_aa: CASSPADRYEQYF

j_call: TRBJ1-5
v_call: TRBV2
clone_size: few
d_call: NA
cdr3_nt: TGTGCCAGCAGTGAAAGAGAAGGCAATCAGCCCCAGCATTTT
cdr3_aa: CASSEREGNQPQHF

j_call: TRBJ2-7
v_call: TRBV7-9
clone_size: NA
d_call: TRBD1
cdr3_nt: TGTGCCAGCAGCTACGATCCGGGACAGGGACCCTACGAGCAGTACTTC
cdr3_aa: CASSYDPGQGPYEQYF

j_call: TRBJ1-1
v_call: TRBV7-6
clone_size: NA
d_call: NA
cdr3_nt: TGTGCCAGCAGCTTAGCGAGCGCCACTGAAGCTTTCTTT
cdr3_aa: CASSLASATEAFF

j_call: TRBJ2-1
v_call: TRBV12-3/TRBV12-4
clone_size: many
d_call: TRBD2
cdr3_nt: TGTGCCAGCTCCCGCCGTGGGACTAGCGGCTCCTACAATGAGCAGTTCTTC
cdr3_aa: CASSRRGTSGSYNEQFF

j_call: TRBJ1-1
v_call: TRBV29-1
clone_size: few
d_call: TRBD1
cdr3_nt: TGCAGCGCTGGACGGGACAGGGAGTACACTGAAGCTTTCTTT
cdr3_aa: CSAGRDREYTEAFF

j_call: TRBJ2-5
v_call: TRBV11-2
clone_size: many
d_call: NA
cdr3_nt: TGTGCCAGCAGCTTATGGCTCGGGGAGACCCAGTACTTC
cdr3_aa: CASSLWLGETQYF

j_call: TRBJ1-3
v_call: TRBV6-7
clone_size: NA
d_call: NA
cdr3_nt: TGTGCCAGCAGTTGGGTGCCTCGCTCTGGAAACACCATATATTTT
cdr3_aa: CASSWVPRSGNTIYF

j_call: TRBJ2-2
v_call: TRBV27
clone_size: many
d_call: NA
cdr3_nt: TGTGCCAGCAGTACGGGGGTGCGGCCCGGGGAGCTGTTTTTT
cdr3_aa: CASSTGVRPGELFF

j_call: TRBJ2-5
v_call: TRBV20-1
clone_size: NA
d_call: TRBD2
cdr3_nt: TGCAGTGCAAAGGGACTAGCGGGAGAAGGGATTCAAGAGACCCAGTACTTC
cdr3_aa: CSAKGLAGEGIQETQYF

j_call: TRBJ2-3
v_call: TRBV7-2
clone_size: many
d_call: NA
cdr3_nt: TGTGCCAGCAGCCCGGTTCGAACAGATACGCAGTATTTT
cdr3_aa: CASSPVRTDTQYF

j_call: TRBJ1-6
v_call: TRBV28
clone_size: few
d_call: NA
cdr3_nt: TGTGCCAGCGTGGCCTATAATTCACCCCTCCACTTT
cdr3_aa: CASVAYNSPLHF

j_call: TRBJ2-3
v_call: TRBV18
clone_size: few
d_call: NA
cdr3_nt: TGTGCCAGCTCATACCCCAGGGGTACGCAGTATTTT
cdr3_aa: CASSYPRGTQYF

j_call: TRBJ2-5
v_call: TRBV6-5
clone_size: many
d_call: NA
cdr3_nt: TGTGCCAGCAGTTACTTCCCCGGGACACATGAGGAGACCCAGTACTTC
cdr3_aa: CASSYFPGTHEETQYF

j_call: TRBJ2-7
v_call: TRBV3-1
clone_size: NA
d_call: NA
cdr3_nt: TGTGCCAGCAGCCGGAGCGTTTGGAGTGGCGAGCAGTACTTC
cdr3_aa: CASSRSVWSGEQYF

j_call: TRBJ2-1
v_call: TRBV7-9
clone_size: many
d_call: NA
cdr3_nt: TGTGCCACCATCCCACCGGGTAGGGGGTCTTGGGATGAGCAGTTCTTC
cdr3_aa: CATIPPGRGSWDEQFF

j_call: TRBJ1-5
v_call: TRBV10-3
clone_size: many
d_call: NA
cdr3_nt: TGTGCCATCAGTGATCCGAATCAGCCCCAGCATTTT
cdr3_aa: CAISDPNQPQHF

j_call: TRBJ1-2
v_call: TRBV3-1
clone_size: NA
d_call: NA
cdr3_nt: TGTGCCAGCAGCCAAGCCGGGACAAGTCTGTTGGGTGGCTACACCTTC
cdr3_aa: CASSQAGTSLLGGYTF

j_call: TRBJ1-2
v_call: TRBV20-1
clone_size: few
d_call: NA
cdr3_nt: TGCAGTGCTAGGGGGGGGACGGACTATGGCTACACCTTC
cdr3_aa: CSARGGTDYGYTF

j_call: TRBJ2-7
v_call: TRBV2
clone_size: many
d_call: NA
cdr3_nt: TGTGCCAGCAGTCAGGACATCTACGAGCAGTACTTC
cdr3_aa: CASSQDIYEQYF

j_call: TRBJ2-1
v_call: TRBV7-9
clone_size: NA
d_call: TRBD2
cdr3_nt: TGTGCCAGCAGCTTAGTAGCGGGAGACTGGAATGAGCAGTTCTTC
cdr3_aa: CASSLVAGDWNEQFF

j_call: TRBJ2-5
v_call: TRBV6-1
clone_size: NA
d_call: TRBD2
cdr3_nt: TGTGCCAGCAGAGGGACTAGCGGCGAGACCCAGTACTTC
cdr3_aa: CASRGTSGETQYF

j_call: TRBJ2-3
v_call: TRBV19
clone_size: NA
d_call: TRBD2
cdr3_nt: TGTGCCAGTAGTATAGTAGCGGGAGGGCCTTCAGATACGCAGTATTTT
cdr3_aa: CASSIVAGGPSDTQYF

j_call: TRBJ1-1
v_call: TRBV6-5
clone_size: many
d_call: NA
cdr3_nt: TGTGCCAGCAGTTATTCCTTTTCTGACAACACTGAAGCTTTCTTT
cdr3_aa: CASSYSFSDNTEAFF